This passage covers 21 T cell receptor beta chains from one sample sequenced in a study of regulatory T cells in long-lasting Graves disease. Specified time point: newly diagnosed GD, antithyroid drugs for less than 3 months. There was RNA extracted from PBMCs, and the TCR library was made from it. CDR3-region Arm-PCR and iRepertoire HTBI primers produced the TCR beta libraries. MiXCR, applied by TCRdb to the multiplex PCR reads, yields one record per CDR3 protein. The table includes under 300,000 distinct CDR3 sequences, around 20% detected once. The sequences come from peripheral blood mononuclear cells (PBMCs), collected at new diagnosis, from a patient treated with antithyroid drugs. The receptors shown here come from a female donor with Graves disease.

This clonotype was seen at least ten times. The gene calls are TRBV30 and TRBJ2-3; D uncertain. V was clipped by 5 bases and J by 1 base, with 19 bases between them. Looked up from germline, CDR1 is GTSNPN and CDR2 is SVGIG (reference sequence). The CDR3 spans 16 residues. Here the CDR3 DNA reads TGTGCCTGGGATAGAAAGGCTAGGAGCGGCACAGATACGCAGTATTTT. It is translated as CAWDRKARSGTDTQYF.

At least ten counts were recorded for this clonotype. This chain links TRBV4-1 with TRBJ1-6; D gene uncertain. Germline CDR1 and CDR2: MGHRA and YSYEKL. The CDR3 totals 14 residues. V dropped 5 bases and J dropped 7 bases, with 12 bases sitting between them. The CDR3 sequence: CASSEGFENSPLHF. The CDR3, as DNA: TGCGCCAGCAGCGAGGGTTTTGAGAATTCACCCCTCCACTTT.

The V gene is TRBV7-8, the J gene TRBJ2-5; weak D call: TRBD2 (6 bases). Trimming stripped 0 bases from V and 5 bases from J, with 16 bases between. Germline V gene data show CDR1 as SGHVS and CDR2 as FQNEAQ. The CDR3 runs 16 residues. The CDR3 protein is CASSLAGTGVGETQYF. The CDR3 bases are TGTGCCAGCAGCTTAGCCGGGACGGGGGTTGGCGAGACCCAGTACTTC.

Worth noting for this clonotype: A much more abundant neighbour one base away suggests this may be a read error. The chain employs TRBV11-2 and TRBJ1-6; no reliable D call. The germline V gene encodes CDR1 SGHAT and CDR2 FQNNGV. Trimming pared 1 base from V and 7 bases from J, leaving 14 bases between. The length of the CDR3 is 16 residues. The DNA for the CDR3 is TGTGCCAGCAGCTTAGTTCCCCGGGTTGGAAATTCACCCCTCCACTTT. It encodes CASSLVPRVGNSPLHF.

This clonotype was observed once. A much larger clone is a single base away; this may be a read error. This chain connects TRBV10-3 to TRBJ2-3, with 9 bases aligning to TRBD2. This CDR3 has 16 residues. Germline CDR1 reads ENHRY; CDR2 reads SYGVKD. CDR3 nucleotides: TGTGCCATCAGTGATTTTGGAGGGACTAGCACAGGTACGCAGTATTTT. It codes for CAISDFGGTSTGTQYF.

The sample holds many counts of this clonotype. The J gene is TRBJ2-1, the V gene TRBV10-1, with D possibly being TRBD1 (5 bases). With 2 bases removed from V and 3 bases from J, the gap between germline ends came to 8 bases. CDR3 size: 14 residues. Germline values: CDR1 WNHNN, CDR2 SYGVQD (reference sequence). The CDR3 protein is CASSEEGVYNEQFF. CDR3 DNA: TGCGCCAGCAGTGAGGAAGGGGTCTACAATGAGCAGTTCTTC.

The chain joins TRBV30 to TRBJ1-2, with D possibly matching TRBD1 (5 bases). The length of the CDR3 is 15 residues. Germline loops: CDR1 GTSNPN, CDR2 SVGIG (reference sequence). V dropped 0 bases and J dropped 0 bases, with 11 bases sitting between them. The DNA for the CDR3 is TGTGCCTGGAGTGTTGGCGGGGCAGCTAACTATGGCTACACCTTC. Its translation is CAWSVGGAANYGYTF.

The rearrangement uses TRBV12-3 or TRBV12-4 and TRBJ2-1, with 11 bases lining up with TRBD2. V lost 4 bases to trimming and J lost 4 bases; unmatched junction nucleotides: 12. There are 18 residues in the CDR3. CDR3 protein: CASSSPGLAGGVYNEQFF. In DNA form, the CDR3 reads TGTGCCAGCAGTTCCCCAGGGCTAGCGGGAGGCGTATACAATGAGCAGTTCTTC.

This clonotype showed up many times. The chain carries TRBV20-1 and TRBJ2-2, with D maybe TRBD1 (6 bases). CDR3 length: 16 residues. CDR1 and CDR2 (germline): DFQATT, SNEGSKA (reference sequence). The ends were cut back, 3 bases at V and 5 bases at J, with 19 bases in the middle. The CDR3 DNA is TGCAGTGCTAGGGACCGGGCAGGGGATGGGACCGGGGAGCTGTTTTTT. Its protein is CSARDRAGDGTGELFF.

This clonotype was found many times. The CDR3: CASIDRANTEAFF. CDR3 bases: TGTGCCAGCATTGACAGGGCGAACACTGAAGCTTTCTTT. The rearrangement joins TRBV6-1 to TRBJ1-1; 7 positions match TRBD1. V trimming: 7 bases; J trimming: 1 base; junction bases outside the gene matches: 3. Per the germline V gene, CDR1 is MNHNS and CDR2 is SASEGT. The CDR3 runs to 13 residues.

The chain links TRBV12-3 or TRBV12-4 to TRBJ1-2; D is perhaps TRBD1 (5 bases). The CDR3 contains 15 residues. Trimming took 4 bases from V and 3 from J, leaving 15 bases between them. Here the CDR3 DNA reads TGTGCCAGCAGTTCCTGGTCCGGGACTTACTATGGCTACACCTTC. It translates to CASSSWSGTYYGYTF.

This clonotype has a count of ten or more. J is TRBJ1-1 and V is TRBV7-2; D remains ambiguous. Germline V CDR1 and CDR2: SGHTA, FQGNSA. The CDR3 spans 12 residues. The V end was cut by 3 bases, the J end by 5 bases, with 7 bases between. The CDR3 protein is CASSFIRTEAFF. As DNA, the CDR3 is TGTGCCAGCAGCTTTATAAGGACTGAAGCTTTCTTT.

This clonotype was recorded many times. This rearrangement joins TRBV5-6 to TRBJ2-7; unclear D gene. Germline CDR1 SGHDT, CDR2 YYEEEE. There are 12 residues in the CDR3. V was shortened by 0 bases and J by 12 bases, with 13 bases between the two germline ends. CDR3 amino acids: CASSLVGRVLYF. The CDR3 coding sequence is TGTGCCAGCAGCTTGGTAGGCCGCGTACTGTACTTC.

As for this clonotype: A much larger clone lies a single base off, so this may be a read error. The V gene is TRBV11-2, the J gene TRBJ1-4, with D unclear. V lost 4 bases and J 8 bases, leaving 8 bases between the germline ends. Germline V lookup: CDR1 SGHAT, CDR2 FQNNGV. CDR3 length: 12 amino acids. The CDR3 sequence is CASSSRWEKLFF. The CDR3 DNA reads as TGTGCCAGCAGCTCCCGATGGGAAAAACTGTTTTTT.

This clonotype was seen at least ten times. This chain joins TRBV5-1 and TRBJ2-1, with D possibly being TRBD1 (6 bases). The V gene lost 1 base and the J gene lost 5 bases, with 10 bases spanning the gap. The germline V gene has CDR1 SGHRS and CDR2 YFSETQ. The CDR3 totals 14 residues. The CDR3 spells CASSLRTVDNEQFF. CDR3 nucleotides: TGCGCCAGCAGCTTGAGGACAGTTGACAATGAGCAGTTCTTC.

With respect to this clonotype: The germline gene is not matched at one end of the junction; a read error may be the cause. The rearrangement links TRBV9 to TRBJ1-3; D unclear. This CDR3 has 14 residues. Germline loops: CDR1 SGDLS, CDR2 YYNGEE. CDR3 nucleotide sequence: TGTGCCAGCAGCGTAGATTACTCTGGAAGCACCATATATTTT. Translated, it gives CASSVDYSGSTIYF. Supplemented by reference TRBV9 and TRBJ1-3, the full variable domain reads DSGVTQTPKHLITATGQRVTLRCSPRSGDLSVYWYQQSLDQGLQFLIQYYNGEERAKGNILERFSAQQFPDLHSELNLSSLELGDSALYFCASSVDYSGSTIYFGEGSWLTVV.

The chain has TRBV10-1 and TRBJ2-7, with 10 bases fitting TRBD1. This CDR3 has 13 residues. V was pared by 7 bases and J by 5 bases, with 5 bases of the junction left unmatched. Germline CDR1 reads WNHNN; CDR2 reads SYGVQD (reference sequence). The CDR3 sequence: CASNLDRGNEQYF. DNA of the CDR3: TGCGCCAGCAATTTGGACAGGGGGAACGAGCAGTACTTC.

With regard to this clonotype: A much larger clone differs from this one at a single base, so this may be a read error. This chain connects TRBV6-5 to TRBJ2-1, with 10 bases lining up with TRBD2. Germline assignment: CDR1 MNHEY and CDR2 SVGAGI. The V gene end was trimmed by 4 bases and the J gene end by 3 bases; junction bases not matched to a gene: 15. The CDR3 spans 19 residues. The CDR3 here is CASSSALAGENEVYNEQFF. DNA of the CDR3: TGTGCCAGCAGTTCGGCCCTAGCGGGAGAAAATGAGGTCTACAATGAGCAGTTCTTC.

The gene calls are TRBV2 and TRBJ2-5; maybe TRBD1 (5 bases). Trimming removed 6 bases at V and 5 bases at J, with 10 bases between. Germline V lookup: CDR1 SNHLY, CDR2 FYNNEI. CDR3 length: 12 residues. The CDR3 sequence: CASRQGWETQYF. For the CDR3, the DNA is TGTGCCAGCAGGCAGGGATGGGAGACCCAGTACTTC.

This clonotype was seen more than once but under ten times. The V gene is TRBV19, the J gene TRBJ2-1, with D unclear. The CDR3 has 13 residues. With 3 bases removed from V and 6 bases from J, the gap between germline ends came to 9 bases. CDR1 is LNHDA, CDR2 SQIVND, per germline (reference sequence). The CDR3: CASSIVVGNEQFF. The DNA of the CDR3 is TGTGCCAGTAGTATCGTCGTTGGCAATGAGCAGTTCTTC.

This chain connects TRBV30 to TRBJ2-1; D might be TRBD1 or TRBD2, each matching 5 bases. Looked up from germline, CDR1 is GTSNPN and CDR2 is SVGIG (reference sequence). V was clipped by 0 bases and J by 9 bases, with 12 bases between them. This CDR3 contains 13 residues. The CDR3 region has the DNA TGTGCCTGGAGTGTATGGGGGTCGGGTGAGCAGTTCTTC. This sequence encodes CAWSVWGSGEQFF.